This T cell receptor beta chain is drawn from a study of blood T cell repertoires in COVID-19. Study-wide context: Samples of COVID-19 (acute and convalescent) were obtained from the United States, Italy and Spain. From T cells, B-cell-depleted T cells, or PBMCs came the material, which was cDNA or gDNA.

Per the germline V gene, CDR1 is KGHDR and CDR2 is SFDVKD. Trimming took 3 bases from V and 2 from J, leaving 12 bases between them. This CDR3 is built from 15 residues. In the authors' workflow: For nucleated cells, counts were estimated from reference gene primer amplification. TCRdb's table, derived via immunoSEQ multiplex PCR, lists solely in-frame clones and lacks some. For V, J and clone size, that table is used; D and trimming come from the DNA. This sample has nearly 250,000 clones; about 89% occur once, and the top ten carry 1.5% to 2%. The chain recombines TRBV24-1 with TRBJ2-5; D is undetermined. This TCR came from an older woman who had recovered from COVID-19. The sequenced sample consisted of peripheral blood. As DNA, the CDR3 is TGTGCCACCAGTGATGCGGTCGGTTTTCAAGAGACCCAGTACTTC. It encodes CATSDAVGFQETQYF.